Listed here is a single T cell receptor (beta chain). Unmatched junction bases numbered 3, after V lost 4 bases and J lost 5 bases. Germline CDR1 reads WNHNN; CDR2 reads SYGVQD (reference sequence). The CDR3 runs 15 residues. This sample was taken from a study of shared clonotypes between healthy human individuals. In the original workflow: ImmunoSEQ gave junction-only sequences without quality scores, so filtering differed. Sequencing was performed with immunoSEQ multiplex PCR; in TCRdb, only in-frame clones are kept and a portion is missing. V and J calls and clone size come straight from that table; D and trimming were deduced from the DNA. This sample has 780,000 or so clones, with around 77% found just once.

The chain carries TRBV10-1 and TRBJ2-2, with TRBD2 matching 11 bases. The TCR sequence derives from a woman in her twenties or thirties in good health. The sequencing input was memory CD4+ T cells sorted from blood. Subset meaning: CD45RA-negative fraction. CDR3 sequence (DNA): TGCGCCAGCAGTGGACTAGCGGGGCCGACCGGGGAGCTGTTTTTT. This gives the protein CASSGLAGPTGELFF.